This T cell receptor (beta chain) was recorded in a study of CD8+ T cells in alopecia areata. Study-level background: The study gave treated patients oral tofacitinib at 5 to 10 mg twice daily.

This clone was detected once. The CDR3 sequence is 15 residues long. Trimming removed 0 bases from V and 5 bases from J, with 8 bases in between. The V gene's germline CDR1 is LGHNA and CDR2 YSLEER. RNA extraction was followed by reverse transcription into cDNA, which acted as the sequencing template. The repertoire was sequenced with immunoSEQ multiplex PCR; TCRdb's copy has only in-frame clones and lacks some. This table holds around 120,000 clones, roughly two fifths found once. The rearrangement uses TRBV4-3 and TRBJ1-6; no definite D call. The source of this sequence is a human donor with alopecia areata. The sample was CD4+ T cells sorted from blood. The CDR3 DNA reads TGCGCCAGCAGCCAAGAAGGAAAGCATAATTCACCCCTCCACTTT. This translates into CASSQEGKHNSPLHF.